This entry concerns a single T cell receptor beta chain. Its antigen is unidentified. Treatment specified: approximately nine-day PBMC culture with coronavirus spike peptide pools or control peptides (ViraFEST assay). Expansion of antigen-specific T cells with peptide pools by ViraFEST preceded sequencing of TCRs. These data are taken from a study of vaccination and CD4 T cells after COVID-19. At the level of the study: Treatment of control cultures consisted of a CEFX pool, an HIV-1 Nef pool, or no peptide.

Germline trimming cut 5 bases from V and 0 bases from J; bases unmatched to any gene: 4. Germline values: CDR1 LNHDA, CDR2 SQIVND (reference sequence). The CDR3 length is 16 residues. The Oncomine TCR Beta short-read assay sequenced DNA from cultured CD4+ T cells. TCRdb re-analysed the PCR reads in MiXCR, keeping a single row per CDR3 protein. The sample contains about 15,000 distinct CDR3 sequences, 78% of which appear only once. Study-wide results and limits: Early post-infection timepoints were not included, and relatively few convalescent patients were studied.

Sequenced here: CD4+ T cells from blood, cultured in vitro, sampled after SARS-CoV-2 vaccination. The sequence was obtained from a human donor who received a COVID-19 vaccine. The chain employs TRBV19 and TRBJ2-2, with 9 bases identical to TRBD2. The CDR3 nucleotides are TGTGCCAGTAGTGGCGGCGGGGGGGCGAACACCGGGGAGCTGTTTTTT. Translated: CASSGGGGANTGELFF. Complete variable domain (other parts from reference TRBV19 and TRBJ2-2): DGGITQSPKYLFRKEGQNVTLSCEQNLNHDAMYWYRQDPGQGLRLIYYSQIVNDFQKGDIAEGYSVSREKKESFPLTVTSAQKNPTAFYLCASSGGGGANTGELFFGEGSRLTVL.